The 15 T cell receptor beta chains below come from one sample, sequenced in a study of CD8+ T cells in alopecia areata. The sample's treatment: oral pan-JAK inhibitor, 5-10 mg twice daily. Extracted from the samples, RNA was reverse transcribed into cDNA to serve as the sequencing template. Measured with immunoSEQ multiplex PCR; TCRdb has only the in-frame clones, and not every one. The table lists 150,000 to 200,000 clones, under 80% of them singletons, with approximately 1.3% in the top ten. The sample consisted of CD4+ T cells sorted from blood, taken around week 49, from a patient treated with tofacitinib. The receptors derive from a human donor with alopecia areata.

In this sample, this clone turned up a few times. This chain links TRBV30 with TRBJ1-2; D not resolved. Germline values: CDR1 GTSNPN, CDR2 SVGIG (reference sequence). The CDR3 runs to 16 residues. V lost 0 bases and J 2 bases, leaving 16 bases between the germline ends. Here the CDR3 DNA reads TGTGCCTGGAGTGTAACAAAAAGTGGGCAAAACTATGGCTACACCTTC. Its protein is CAWSVTKSGQNYGYTF.

This chain connects TRBV18 to TRBJ2-6, with a tentative D call TRBD1 (6 bases). The CDR3 spans 14 residues. CDR1 and CDR2 (germline): KGHSH, LQKENI. Trimming stripped 5 bases from V and 2 bases from J, with 7 bases between. CDR3 protein: CASSAGAGANVLTF. CDR3 DNA sequence: TGTGCCAGCTCAGCAGGGGCTGGGGCCAACGTCCTGACTTTC.

This clone was counted between two and nine times. Other DNA sequences in this sample translate to the same CDR3. This sequence joins TRBV5-6 and TRBJ1-5; the D gene is possibly TRBD1 (6 bases). V shed 1 base and J shed 7 bases, with 9 bases lying between them. Germline V gene lookup returns CDR1 SGHDT and CDR2 YYEEEE. The length of the CDR3 is 13 residues. CDR3 amino acids: CASSLSGAQPQHF. The CDR3 DNA reads TGTGCCAGCAGCTTGTCAGGGGCCCAGCCCCAGCATTTT.

The chain carries TRBV5-1 and TRBJ1-4; D is uncertain. There are 13 residues in the CDR3. V was shortened by 7 bases and J by 5 bases, with 12 bases between the two germline ends. Per the germline V gene, CDR1 is SGHRS and CDR2 is YFSETQ. The CDR3 region is CASSFRTNEKLFF. The CDR3 DNA reads as TGCGCCAGCTCCTTCAGGACGAATGAAAAACTGTTTTTT.

This chain joins TRBV7-2 and TRBJ2-1, with 9 bases fitting TRBD1. The ends lost 5 bases at V and 2 bases at J; junction bases unmatched: 7. The CDR3 spans 16 residues. Germline CDR1 and CDR2: SGHTA and FQGNSA. The DNA for the CDR3 is TGTGCCAGCAGCCAACCACAGGGGGCCACCTACAATGAGCAGTTCTTC. Translation gives CASSQPQGATYNEQFF.

This clone was seen a few times. The chain joins TRBV4-1 to TRBJ1-2, with D perhaps matching TRBD1 (5 bases). CDR3 length: 15 amino acids. The V end lost 0 bases, the J end lost 7 bases, and 15 bases lay between the germline ends. In germline, CDR1 is MGHRA, CDR2 YSYEKL. This chain's CDR3 is CASSQEKGPPSGYTF. The DNA for the CDR3 is TGCGCCAGCAGCCAAGAGAAGGGGCCGCCAAGTGGCTACACCTTC.

This CDR3 is CSAPGQGYNEQFF. The CDR3 region has the DNA TGCAGCGCACCGGGACAGGGATACAATGAGCAGTTCTTC. J is TRBJ2-1 and V is TRBV29-1; 9 bases agree with TRBD1. The CDR3 loop spans 13 amino acids. Germline V gene lookup returns CDR1 SQVTM and CDR2 ANQGSEA. Germline trimming cut 7 bases from V and 4 bases from J; bases unmatched to any gene: 5.

The chain recombines TRBV29-1 with TRBJ1-2; 10 bases align to TRBD1. Germline V lookup: CDR1 SQVTM, CDR2 ANQGSEA. J lost 4 bases, V lost 7 bases, and 9 bases had no gene match. The CDR3 consists of 14 residues. The DNA of the CDR3 is TGCAGCGGAGACCTGGGACAGGGGACCTATGGCTACACCTTC. Encoded protein: CSGDLGQGTYGYTF.

The gene calls are TRBV30 and TRBJ2-5; the match to TRBD2 covers 13 bases. This CDR3 comprises 18 residues. Germline CDR1 and CDR2: GTSNPN and SVGIG (reference sequence). V gave up 2 bases and J gave up 2 bases; unmatched junction bases: 11. Written as DNA, the CDR3 is TGTGCCTGGAGTATACTCCGACTAGCGGGGGGTGATCAAGAGACCCAGTACTTC. Its protein product is CAWSILRLAGGDQETQYF.

This chain connects TRBV5-1 to TRBJ1-1; tentative D call: TRBD1 (5 bases). With 3 bases removed from V and 4 bases from J, the gap between germline ends came to 19 bases. From germline, CDR1 is SGHRS and CDR2 YFSETQ. This CDR3 is 16 amino acids long. CDR3 nucleotide sequence: TGCGCCAGCAGCTCACAAGCGGGGCAGGGAGGCACTGAAGCTTTCTTT. Translating gives CASSSQAGQGGTEAFF.

There are many counts of this clone. The chain carries TRBV11-2 and TRBJ2-3; 8 nucleotides match TRBD1. The J segment lost 8 bases and the V segment lost 1 base, leaving 5 bases of the junction unmatched. Germline V lookup: CDR1 SGHAT, CDR2 FQNNGV. The CDR3 has 14 amino acids. CDR3: CASSLGQGARTQYF. CDR3 nucleotides: TGTGCCAGCAGCTTAGGCCAGGGGGCGCGTACGCAGTATTTT.

A word on this clone: At one of its ends the junction is not consistent with the germline gene, which may arise from a read error. This chain links TRBV29-1 with TRBJ1-1; D gene ambiguous. The length of the CDR3 is 12 residues. Germline CDR1 reads SQVTM; CDR2 reads ANQGSEA. The chain's CDR3 is CSVEGFNSEAFF. The CDR3 DNA is TGCAGCGTTGAAGGGTTTAACAGTGAAGCTTTCTTT.

This clone was picked up a small number of times. V gene TRBV7-8 combines with J gene TRBJ2-7; the D gene is possibly TRBD1 (5 bases). The CDR3 is 14 residues long. Deletions cut 4 bases from V and 0 bases from J, with 10 bases between. Germline CDR1 reads SGHVS; CDR2 reads FQNEAQ. CDR3 residues: CASSSTENSYEQYF. The CDR3, as DNA: TGTGCCAGCAGCTCGACAGAAAACTCCTACGAGCAGTACTTC.

V and J are TRBV7-2 and TRBJ1-6; the D is unclear. Trimming took off 1 base at V and 7 bases at J, with 11 bases between the two ends. The length of the CDR3 is 15 residues. CDR1 is SGHTA, CDR2 FQGNSA, per germline. This CDR3 reads CASSLEVRWNSPLHF. In nucleotides, the CDR3 is TGTGCCAGCAGCTTAGAGGTCAGGTGGAATTCACCCCTCCACTTT.

The chain has TRBV9 and TRBJ2-2; no clear D gene. Deletions cut 0 bases from V and 1 base from J, with 4 bases between. The CDR3 is made up of 14 amino acids. Germline assignment: CDR1 SGDLS and CDR2 YYNGEE. CDR3 nucleotide sequence: TGTGCCAGCAGCGTAGCAGGGAACACCGGGGAGCTGTTTTTT. It translates to CASSVAGNTGELFF.